This T cell receptor beta chain derives from a study of circulating CD8 cells and anti-PD-1 response in melanoma. About the research overall: Nivolumab was given intravenously at 3 mg/kg every 2 weeks.

Findings of the study overall: TIGIT repertoires were least diverse, DNEG repertoires most diverse.

This clonotype is large in the sample. The antigen is unknown. This CDR3 contains 13 residues. Trimming left V 8 bases short and J 3 bases short, with 13 bases between. The germline V gene has CDR1 MDHEN and CDR2 SYDVKM. The QIAseq Immune Repertoire TCR panel built the libraries from around 15 ng of total RNA. TCRdb independently ran MiXCR on the reads; one entry per CDR3 protein. Here the sample spans roughly 760 distinct CDR3 sequences, 4.5% to 5.5% being singletons. Live CD3+CD8+TCRalphabeta+ cells were sorted into four subsets by PD-1 and/or TIGIT. The chain couples TRBV28 to TRBJ2-5, with D possibly called TRBD1 or TRBD2 (6 bases each). Sequenced material: CD8+ T cells from PBMCs, taken at baseline or after one month of anti-PD-1 therapy (not recorded which). The sequence was collected from a human donor with melanoma. CDR3 sequence reads: CASLRGREETQYF. The CDR3 DNA follows: TGTGCCAGCCTCCGGGGGCGCGAAGAGACCCAGTACTTC.